The sequence of this T cell receptor (beta chain) was determined in a study of T-cell reconstitution after alpha-beta-depleted transplantation in children. Study findings and constraints: Several hundred rapidly expanded clones from non-depleted graft cells reportedly supplied alpha-beta T cells about two months post-transplant. Surviving recipient cells, namely T cells and thymic progenitors, were the source of high day-60 TCRbeta diversity in some patients.

This clonotype was counted at least ten times. What it binds is unknown. TCRbeta library construction was performed incorporating unique molecular identifiers. TCRdb ran MiXCR on the PCR reads and lists one entry per CDR3 protein. The sample shows 95,000 to 150,000 distinct CDR3 sequences, 20% to 25% of them seen only once. This CDR3 comprises 13 residues. The V gene's germline CDR1 is LGHNT and CDR2 FRNRAP. The germline V and J ends were trimmed by 6 bases and 4 bases, with 11 bases remaining between them. The TCR comes from a male patient between 2 and 10 years old who had a stem cell transplant for chronic granulomatous disease, so the T cells may come from the graft donor. The chain is built from TRBV12-5 and TRBJ2-3; TRBD2 might be the D (5 bases). The sample in question was PBMCs, mostly from graft donor cells, obtained 180 days after TCRalphabeta/CD19-depleted stem cell transplant. Written as DNA, the CDR3 is TGTGCTAGTGGGGGGAGCGGTGCAGATACGCAGTATTTT. This encodes CASGGSGADTQYF.